The rows below give T cell receptor beta chains drawn from one sample of a study of cytomegalovirus exposure and HLA in healthy donors. The data were produced by immunoSEQ multiplex PCR, yet TCRdb's version contains in-frame clones alone and is incomplete. This table has about 120,000 clones, 75% to 80% appearing once. Source material: PBMCs. The receptors were gathered from a woman aged 25 to 39 in good health and CMV-seropositive. CDR3s include the opening cysteine and the closing phenylalanine or tryptophan. The D gene is left open where the match is weak. Where a row states a size, it is once, few, many or the class of an expanded clone; other rows omit it.

size,D,J,V,length,DNA,CDR3
-,TRBD1,TRBJ2-1,TRBV28,20,TGTGCCAGCAGTTTATATCTCGGACAGGGGGACCTTAGCTCCTACAATGAGCAGTTCTTC,CASSLYLGQGDLSSYNEQFF
once,-,TRBJ2-5,TRBV15,13,TGTGCCACCAGCAAAGGGCAGGGTTTGACCCAGTACTTC,CATSKGQGLTQYF
-,TRBD1,TRBJ2-3,TRBV18,16,TGTGCCAGCTCACCGACCGGGACAGGGGGAAGGGATACGCAGTATTTT,CASSPTGTGGRDTQYF
once,-,TRBJ1-5,TRBV19,16,TGTGCCAGTAGTATAGACCCAAGGGGGGGTGATCAGCCCCAGCATTTT,CASSIDPRGGDQPQHF
-,-,TRBJ2-7,TRBV9,16,TGTGCCAGCAGCGCCTATGAGGGAGGGGACACAAGCGAGCAGTACTTC,CASSAYEGGDTSEQYF
-,-,TRBJ2-2,TRBV5-6,14,TGTGCCAGCAGCTTACAGGCCCACACCGGGGAGCTGTTTTTT,CASSLQAHTGELFF
once,TRBD2,TRBJ2-3,TRBV28,16,TGTGCCAGCAGCCTTTCTAGCGGGGGGACCACAGATACGCAGTATTTT,CASSLSSGGTTDTQYF
-,-,TRBJ2-5,TRBV2,14,TGTGCCAGCAATACTGGGACACTCCAAGAGACCCAGTACTTC,CASNTGTLQETQYF
once,-,TRBJ2-5,TRBV5-1,14,TGCGCCAGCAGCTTCGCCGGGTACCAAGAGACCCAGTACTTC,CASSFAGYQETQYF
-,TRBD2,TRBJ2-1,TRBV9,17,TGTGCCAGCAGCGTAGGGGCTAGCGGGGGGGCATACAATGAGCAGTTCTTC,CASSVGASGGAYNEQFF
-,TRBD2,TRBJ2-5,TRBV4-1,13,TGCGCCAGCAGCAGACTAGCCCAAGAGACCCAGTACTTC,CASSRLAQETQYF
-,TRBD1,TRBJ1-3,TRBV19,14,TGTGCCAGTAGTGTACAGGGGTCCGGAAACACCATATATTTT,CASSVQGSGNTIYF
-,-,TRBJ1-1,TRBV5-6,13,TGTGCCAGCAGCCGTCTAATGAACACTGAAGCTTTCTTT,CASSRLMNTEAFF
-,-,TRBJ2-2,TRBV5-1,13,TGCGCCAGCAGCTCCCTGGAGCCCGGGGAGCTGTTTTTT,CASSSLEPGELFF
-,TRBD1,TRBJ1-6,TRBV18,15,TGTGCCAGCTCACCGGGGACAGGGGGCAATTCACCCCTCCACTTT,CASSPGTGGNSPLHF
-,-,TRBJ2-7,TRBV5-4,14,TGTGCCAGCAGCTTCCAAGGGGCCGACTACGAGCAGTACTTC,CASSFQGADYEQYF
-,-,TRBJ2-1,TRBV4-2,12,TGTGCCAGCAGCCAGGACTCTCTTGAGCAGTTCTTC,CASSQDSLEQFF
-,TRBD1,TRBJ1-2,TRBV7-2,15,TGTGCCAGCAGCTTAGAGGGGACAGGGGGCTTTGGCTACACCTTC,CASSLEGTGGFGYTF
-,-,TRBJ2-5,TRBV2,12,TGTGCCAGCAGGACTAACCAAGAGACCCAGTACTTC,CASRTNQETQYF
-,TRBD1,TRBJ2-7,TRBV5-1,15,TGCGCCAGCAGCTTGGGACAGGGGTTTTCCTACGAGCAGTACTTC,CASSLGQGFSYEQYF
-,-,TRBJ1-2,TRBV30,14,TGTGCCACTCTTTGGCCGGGACTCAACTATGGCTACACCTTC,CATLWPGLNYGYTF
-,TRBD2,TRBJ2-2,TRBV18,20,TGTGCCAGCTCGCGCGCCGAGGCTAGCGGGGGGTCCGCGAACACCGGGGAGCTGTTTTTT,CASSRAEASGGSANTGELFF
-,TRBD2,TRBJ2-1,TRBV18,19,TGTGCCAGCTCACCAAGGACACTAGCGGGGAATCACCGAAACAATGAGCAGTTCTTC,CASSPRTLAGNHRNNEQFF
-,-,TRBJ2-1,TRBV10-3,14,TGTGCCTCCGAGCCCCAGGGGTCCTACAATGAGCAGTTCTTC,CASEPQGSYNEQFF
few,-,TRBJ2-1,TRBV6-5,14,TGTGCCAGCGCGAGACGCCAGGGGTACAATGAGCAGTTCTTC,CASARRQGYNEQFF
once,-,TRBJ2-1,TRBV21-1,18,TGTGCCAGCAGCAATGGAGCGGGGGGCCCGCTTGTCCCAATGGAGCAGTTCTTC,CASSNGAGGPLVPMEQFF
-,-,TRBJ2-7,TRBV5-1,14,TGCGCCAGCAGCTTTGGCGGCCAGTCCTACGAGCAGTACTTC,CASSFGGQSYEQYF
-,-,TRBJ1-2,TRBV4-2,16,TGTGCCAGCAGCCAAGACAGGGCACAATCTAACTATGGCTACACCTTC,CASSQDRAQSNYGYTF
-,-,TRBJ2-2,TRBV7-3,13,TGTGCCAGCAGCTTAAGCGGGTCCGGGGAGCTGTTTTTT,CASSLSGSGELFF